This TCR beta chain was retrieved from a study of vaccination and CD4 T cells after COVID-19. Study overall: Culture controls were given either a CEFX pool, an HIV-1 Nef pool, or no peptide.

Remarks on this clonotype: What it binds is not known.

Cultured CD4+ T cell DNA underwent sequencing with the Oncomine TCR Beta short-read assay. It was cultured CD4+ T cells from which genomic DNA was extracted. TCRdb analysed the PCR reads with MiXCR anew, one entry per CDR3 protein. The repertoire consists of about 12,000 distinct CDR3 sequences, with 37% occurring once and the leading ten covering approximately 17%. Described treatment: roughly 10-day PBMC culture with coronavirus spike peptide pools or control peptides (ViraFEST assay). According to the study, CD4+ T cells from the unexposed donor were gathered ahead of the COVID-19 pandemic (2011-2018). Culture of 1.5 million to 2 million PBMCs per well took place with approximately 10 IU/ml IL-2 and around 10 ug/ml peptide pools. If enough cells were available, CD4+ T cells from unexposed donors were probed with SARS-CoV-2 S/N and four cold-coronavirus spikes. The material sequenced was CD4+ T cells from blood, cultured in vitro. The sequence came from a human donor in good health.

The CDR3 region is CASSLSESQETQYF. The CDR3 DNA reads TGTGCCAGCAGTTTATCCGAATCCCAAGAGACCCAGTACTTC. The V and J genes are TRBV28 and TRBJ2-5; D is ambiguous. Per germline, CDR1 MDHEN and CDR2 SYDVKM. V was shortened by 1 base and J by 1 base, with 7 bases between the two germline ends. CDR3 length: 14 amino acids. The entire variable domain, with the rest obtained from reference TRBV28 and TRBJ2-5, is as follows: DVKVTQSSRYLVKRTGEKVFLECVQDMDHENMFWYRQDPGLGLRLIYFSYDVKMKEKGDIPEGYSVSREKKERFSLILESASTNQTSMYLCASSLSESQETQYFGPGTRLLVL.